This T cell receptor (beta chain) was observed in a study of blood T cell repertoires in COVID-19. Recovery among Cohort 3 donors was established by two negative PCRs, clearance, or symptom resolution. Germline V gene sequence: CDR1 GTSNPN, CDR2 SVGIG (reference sequence). This CDR3 contains 13 residues. The V gene lost 1 base and the J gene lost 2 bases, with 7 bases spanning the gap. Profiled with immunoSEQ multiplex PCR; TCRdb holds only in-frame clones, not every one. This table has some 350,000 clones, over 75% appearing once. This chain connects TRBV30 to TRBJ2-3; D is unresolved. The sequencing sample was made of PBMCs or T cells enriched from blood (not recorded which). This receptor was obtained from a young man who had recovered from COVID-19. CDR3 bases: TGTGCCTGGAGTGGAGATTCCACAGATACGCAGTATTTT. Translation: CAWSGDSTDTQYF.